Below are 16 T cell receptor beta chains sequenced from a single sample in a study of blood T cells in healthy people across ages. A second PCR of 7 to 11 cycles used a sample-barcoded 5' primer and a J-beta primer mix. TCRdb analysed the 5' RACE reads with MiXCR anew, one entry per CDR3 protein. The sample holds about 720,000 distinct CDR3 sequences, roughly 25% seen once. This sample was shared with a second study, whose subject was T cells of mothers and their children.

Sequenced: blood. Every receptor here comes from a boy aged 10-17 years in good health.

This clonotype was counted only a few times. The V call is TRBV12-5, the J call TRBJ1-1, with TRBD1 matching 7 bases. Per germline, CDR1 LGHNT and CDR2 FRNRAP. With 4 bases clipped from V and 5 bases from J, the junction kept 13 bases outside the gene matches. The CDR3 contains 16 residues. DNA for the CDR3: TGTGCTAGTGGTTCGTCCCAGGGGGGACCCAGTACTGAAGCTTTCTTT. It encodes CASGSSQGGPSTEAFF.

Note on this clonotype: The junction does not match germline at one end; this may be a read error. The chain employs TRBV7-3 and TRBJ2-1; D gene ambiguous. CDR1 and CDR2 from the germline V gene are SGHTA and FQGTGA. CDR3 length: 14 amino acids. The chain's CDR3 is CASSLSSAYNGQFF. DNA of the CDR3: TGTGCCAGCAGCTTGTCGTCCGCCTACAATGGGCAGTTCTTC. Variable domain in full (rest from reference TRBV7-3 and TRBJ2-1): GAGVSQTPSNKVTEKGKYVELRCDPISGHTALYWYRQSLGQGPEFLIYFQGTGAADDSGLPNDRFFAVRPEGSVSTLKIQRTERGDSAVYLCASSLSSAYNGQFFGPGTRLTVL.

This clonotype appeared many times. CDR3 in amino acids: CSARLAGLQETQYF. The CDR3 bases are TGCAGTGCTAGATTGGCGGGGTTACAAGAGACCCAGTACTTC. The rearrangement joins TRBV20-1 to TRBJ2-5; a weak D match, TRBD2 (6 bases). The CDR3 spans 14 residues. Germline V gene data show CDR1 as DFQATT and CDR2 as SNEGSKA (reference sequence). V gave up 2 bases and J gave up 2 bases, with 12 bases separating them.

The chain combines TRBV7-2 with TRBJ1-3, with D perhaps TRBD1 (5 bases). With 5 bases removed from V and 0 bases from J, the gap between germline ends came to 17 bases. Germline CDR1 is SGHTA and CDR2 is FQGNSA. The CDR3 loop spans 17 amino acids. The CDR3 bases are TGTGCCAGCAGCCCCTCGGGAGGGGTCAGCTCTGGAAACACCATATATTTT. This gives the protein CASSPSGGVSSGNTIYF.

This clonotype was picked up a small number of times. The V call is TRBV6-6, the J call TRBJ1-1; possible D gene TRBD1, 6 bases. This CDR3 has 16 amino acids. Trimming shortened V by 2 bases and J by 2 bases, and 15 bases separated the two germline ends. CDR1 is MNHNY and CDR2 is SVGAGI in the germline V gene (reference sequence). CDR3 protein: CASSYPLGGANTEAFF. In DNA, the CDR3 is TGTGCCAGCAGTTACCCCCTCGGGGGCGCAAACACTGAAGCTTTCTTT.

This clonotype has a handful of counts. The chain is built from TRBV7-8 and TRBJ1-5, with D tentatively TRBD1 (6 bases). This CDR3 contains 15 residues. CDR1 is SGHVS, CDR2 FQNEAQ, per germline. V was shortened by 5 bases and J by 1 base, with 12 bases between the two germline ends. CDR3 region: CASSQDGTSNQPQHF. The CDR3 DNA follows: TGTGCCAGCAGCCAGGACGGGACAAGCAATCAGCCCCAGCATTTT.

This clonotype was detected only a few times. An end of the junction differs from the germline gene, which may be a read error. This sequence joins TRBV2 and TRBJ2-5; D perhaps matches TRBD2 (6 bases). The CDR3 runs to 12 residues. Germline V gene sequence: CDR1 SNHLY, CDR2 FYNNEI. The CDR3 loop is CASRLVGETLYF. The CDR3 nucleotides are TGTGCCAGTAGACTAGTCGGCGAGACCCTGTACTTC. Complete variable domain (other parts from reference TRBV2 and TRBJ2-5): EPEVTQTPSHQVTQMGQEVILRCVPISNHLYFYWYRQILGQKVEFLVSFYNNEISEKSEIFDDQFSVERPDGSNFTLKIRSTKLEDSAMYFCASRLVGETLYFGPGTRLLVL.

CDR3 DNA sequence: TGTGCCTGGAGTGTCCCCCGAGCTCACTATGGCTACACCTTC. Its protein product is CAWSVPRAHYGYTF. The chain uses TRBV30 and TRBJ1-2, with D unresolved. The CDR3 runs to 14 residues. CDR1 is GTSNPN and CDR2 is SVGIG in the germline V gene (reference sequence). V lost 0 bases to trimming and J lost 3 bases, with 11 bases between them.

This clonotype was seen at least ten times. The chain has TRBV24-1 and TRBJ2-1, with 7 bases aligning to TRBD2. The CDR3 contains 14 residues. Losses at the gene ends were 9 bases for V and 3 bases for J; bases not matched to a gene: 7. Per the germline V gene, CDR1 is KGHDR and CDR2 is SFDVKD. As DNA, the CDR3 is TGTGCCACCGCCTTAGGACTAGACTACAATGAGCAGTTCTTC. This encodes CATALGLDYNEQFF.

This clonotype was found a few times. This chain connects TRBV27 to TRBJ2-3, with D unclear. The ends were cut back, 7 bases at V and 0 bases at J, with 29 bases in the middle. Germline CDR1 and CDR2: MNHEY and SMNVEV (reference sequence). CDR3 size: 20 residues. The CDR3 reads CASTPRHRSRARNSTDTQYF. Written as DNA, the CDR3 is TGTGCCAGCACTCCCCGCCATCGCAGTAGGGCGCGAAATAGCACAGATACGCAGTATTTT.

This clonotype has just a few counts. The rearrangement joins TRBV14 to TRBJ1-3, with D unclear. From germline, CDR1 is SGHDN and CDR2 FVKESK. The CDR3 is 17 amino acids. With 2 bases removed from V and 0 bases from J, the gap between germline ends came to 14 bases. CDR3 bases: TGTGCCAGCAGCCAATTCGGACGGCCCTCCTCTGGAAACACCATATATTTT. This encodes CASSQFGRPSSGNTIYF.

The CDR3 region is CASDEGDDIQYF. The CDR3 region has the DNA TGTGCCAGCGACGAGGGTGATGACATTCAGTACTTC. This chain uses TRBV6-2 or TRBV6-3 with TRBJ2-4; D perhaps matches TRBD2 (5 bases). CDR1 and CDR2 (germline): MNHEY, SVGEGT. The CDR3 is made up of 12 amino acids. Trimming pared 8 bases from V and 8 bases from J, leaving 13 bases between.

This rearrangement joins TRBV29-1 to TRBJ2-7; TRBD2 agrees at 9 bases. With 6 bases clipped from V and 2 bases from J, the junction kept 11 bases outside the gene matches. Germline CDR1 is SQVTM and CDR2 is ANQGSEA. The CDR3 runs to 15 residues. The DNA for the CDR3 is TGCAGCGTCGAAAGCGCGGCTAGCGGGACCTACGAGCAGTACTTC. Amino acids: CSVESAASGTYEQYF.

The V gene is TRBV7-2, the J gene TRBJ1-2; D perhaps matches TRBD1 (6 bases). Germline CDR1 and CDR2: SGHTA and FQGNSA. This CDR3 spans 14 amino acids. Trimming shortened V by 1 base and J by 9 bases, and 15 bases separated the two germline ends. As DNA, the CDR3 is TGTGCCAGCAGCTTAGGGGCAGGGGAAAGACGCTACACCTTC. This gives the protein CASSLGAGERRYTF.

The rearrangement joins TRBV6-5 to TRBJ1-2; TRBD1 might be the D (6 bases). Germline V gene lookup returns CDR1 MNHEY and CDR2 SVGAGI. The V and J ends lost 8 bases and 2 bases respectively, with 18 bases between them. This CDR3 comprises 15 residues. The CDR3 sequence is CASGPLDSLNYGYTF. The CDR3 DNA reads TGTGCCAGCGGCCCTTTGGACAGCCTAAACTATGGCTACACCTTC.

The rearrangement uses TRBV12-3 or TRBV12-4 and TRBJ2-6; D might be TRBD1 (5 bases). The CDR3 extends over 17 amino acids. The V end was cut by 5 bases, the J end by 0 bases, with 14 bases between. The chain's CDR3 is CASSPAGYSSGANVLTF. The CDR3 DNA sequence: TGTGCCAGCAGTCCGGCAGGGTACTCCTCTGGGGCCAACGTCCTGACTTTC.